This is a list of T cell receptor beta chains from one sample in a study of PD-L1 blockade in urothelial cancer. Repertoires were generated with immunoSEQ multiplex PCR, while TCRdb's copy carries only in-frame clones and drops some. The data hold more than 75,000 clones, with roughly 84% observed a single time. Sequenced material: PBMCs, taken around atezolizumab (anti-PD-L1) treatment. All receptors derive from a man between 60 and 70 years old with urothelial cancer. The CDR3 runs from the conserved cysteine through the conserved F or W. D genes are given only for firm matches. Clone size, where shown, is once, few, many, or a class for clones that have expanded.

len: 14; v_gene: TRBV6-1; abundance: NA; d_gene: NA; j_gene: TRBJ1-4; CDR3nt: TGTGCCAGCAGGGAACAGGCAACTAATGAAAAACTGTTTTTT; CDR3aa: CASREQATNEKLFF
len: 14; v_gene: TRBV7-7; abundance: NA; d_gene: NA; j_gene: TRBJ1-5; CDR3nt: TGTGCCAGCAGCCACCCGGGAGGGAGACAGCCCCAGCATTTT; CDR3aa: CASSHPGGRQPQHF
len: 14; v_gene: TRBV19; abundance: few; d_gene: TRBD1; j_gene: TRBJ1-5; CDR3nt: TGTGCCAGTACTCCAACGGGAACAGGGGAGCCCCAGCATTTT; CDR3aa: CASTPTGTGEPQHF
len: 17; v_gene: TRBV9; abundance: once; d_gene: TRBD1; j_gene: TRBJ1-3; CDR3nt: TGTGCCAGCAGCGTAAAGGGGACAGGCCCCTCTGGAAACACCATATATTTT; CDR3aa: CASSVKGTGPSGNTIYF
len: 16; v_gene: TRBV10-3; abundance: NA; d_gene: NA; j_gene: TRBJ2-6; CDR3nt: TGTGCCATCAGTGAGTCTGCCAGCTCTGGGGCCAACGTCCTGACTTTC; CDR3aa: CAISESASSGANVLTF
len: 14; v_gene: TRBV9; abundance: NA; d_gene: NA; j_gene: TRBJ2-7; CDR3nt: TGTGCCAGCAGCATTCGTCGGGTCCCCTACGAGCAGTACTTC; CDR3aa: CASSIRRVPYEQYF
len: 13; v_gene: TRBV4-1; abundance: few; d_gene: NA; j_gene: TRBJ1-5; CDR3nt: TGCGCCAGCAGCCGACATAGCAATCAGCCCCAGCATTTT; CDR3aa: CASSRHSNQPQHF
len: 14; v_gene: TRBV19; abundance: NA; d_gene: NA; j_gene: TRBJ1-5; CDR3nt: TGTGCCAGTAGTATAGTGTATAGCAATCAGCCCCAGCATTTT; CDR3aa: CASSIVYSNQPQHF
len: 14; v_gene: TRBV7-8; abundance: NA; d_gene: NA; j_gene: TRBJ1-1; CDR3nt: TGTGCCAGCAGCTTATTTCAGGGGAACACTGAAGCTTTCTTT; CDR3aa: CASSLFQGNTEAFF
len: 18; v_gene: TRBV19; abundance: NA; d_gene: NA; j_gene: TRBJ1-6; CDR3nt: TGTGCCAGTAGTCCCTGGTCCGGCCCGACAGGTCGAAATTCACCCCTCCACTTT; CDR3aa: CASSPWSGPTGRNSPLHF
len: 12; v_gene: TRBV2; abundance: NA; d_gene: TRBD1; j_gene: TRBJ1-1; CDR3nt: TGTGCCAGCAGTGGGACAGGTTCATGGGCTTTCTTT; CDR3aa: CASSGTGSWAFF
len: 15; v_gene: TRBV5-1; abundance: NA; d_gene: NA; j_gene: TRBJ2-1; CDR3nt: TGCGCCAGCAGCTTGGTCGACAGCCAGTACAATGAGCAGTTCTTC; CDR3aa: CASSLVDSQYNEQFF
len: 13; v_gene: TRBV5-6; abundance: NA; d_gene: NA; j_gene: TRBJ1-1; CDR3nt: TGTGCCAGCAGTTATATTCAGGGGACTGAAGCTTTCTTT; CDR3aa: CASSYIQGTEAFF
len: 14; v_gene: TRBV19; abundance: NA; d_gene: TRBD1; j_gene: TRBJ2-7; CDR3nt: TGTGCCAGTAGGGCGACAGGGGGCCCGAGCGAGCAGTACTTC; CDR3aa: CASRATGGPSEQYF
len: 15; v_gene: TRBV5-4; abundance: NA; d_gene: NA; j_gene: TRBJ1-1; CDR3nt: TGTGCCAGCAGCGTTACCGGAGGGGAGAACACTGAAGCTTTCTTT; CDR3aa: CASSVTGGENTEAFF
len: 14; v_gene: TRBV7-2; abundance: NA; d_gene: TRBD2; j_gene: TRBJ2-3; CDR3nt: TGTGCCAGCGGGGGACTAGCGGGAGAGGGGCCGCAGTATTTT; CDR3aa: CASGGLAGEGPQYF
len: 15; v_gene: TRBV25-1; abundance: once; d_gene: TRBD2; j_gene: TRBJ2-1; CDR3nt: TGTACCAGCAGTGAGTCTAGCGGACAATACAATGAGCAGTTCTTC; CDR3aa: CTSSESSGQYNEQFF
len: 13; v_gene: TRBV10-2; abundance: NA; d_gene: TRBD2; j_gene: TRBJ2-2; CDR3nt: TGCGCCAGCCTACTAGCGGGAGCGGGGGAGCTGTTTTTT; CDR3aa: CASLLAGAGELFF
len: 16; v_gene: TRBV4-3; abundance: NA; d_gene: NA; j_gene: TRBJ2-1; CDR3nt: TGCGCCAGCAGCCAAGATGTGGCAGGGTCCTACAATGAGCAGTTCTTC; CDR3aa: CASSQDVAGSYNEQFF
len: 17; v_gene: TRBV18; abundance: NA; d_gene: TRBD1; j_gene: TRBJ2-7; CDR3nt: TGTGCCAGCTCACCACCAGCTGCGACAGGGTTCTCCTACGAGCAGTACTTC; CDR3aa: CASSPPAATGFSYEQYF
len: 16; v_gene: TRBV6-5; abundance: NA; d_gene: TRBD1; j_gene: TRBJ2-5; CDR3nt: TGTGCCAGCAGTTACTCGGCGGGGACAGGTCAAGAGACCCAGTACTTC; CDR3aa: CASSYSAGTGQETQYF
len: 14; v_gene: TRBV6-5; abundance: NA; d_gene: TRBD1; j_gene: TRBJ1-6; CDR3nt: TGTGCCAGCAGTTACGGGACAGGCGGTTCACCCCTCCACTTT; CDR3aa: CASSYGTGGSPLHF
len: 15; v_gene: TRBV6-5; abundance: NA; d_gene: NA; j_gene: TRBJ1-2; CDR3nt: TGTGCCAGCAGTTACAGGGAGGGTCATAGAAATGGCTACACCTTC; CDR3aa: CASSYREGHRNGYTF
len: 13; v_gene: TRBV29-1; abundance: NA; d_gene: NA; j_gene: TRBJ1-2; CDR3nt: TGCAGCGTTGAAGATTTCAGGGAATCTGGCTACACCTTC; CDR3aa: CSVEDFRESGYTF